This TCR beta chain was found in a study of OX40 agonist ivuxolimab in advanced cancers. Across the whole study: As their treatment, patients were administered ivuxolimab, an agonistic anti-OX40 (CD134) antibody.

Sequencing was performed with immunoSEQ multiplex PCR; in TCRdb, only in-frame clones are kept and a portion is missing. The data show 100,000 or so clones, 80% to 90% seen once. With regard to this clone: Its antigen is as yet unknown.

Patients with autoimmune history or systemic immunosuppression were excluded. Study results and limitations: CD4+ and CD8+ T cells in blood underwent clonal expansion by week 6 at 0.1 to 3.0 mg/kg. CD8+ T cells (on average) carried more expanded clones than CD4+ T cells.

Germline values: CDR1 KGHSH, CDR2 LQKENI. The CDR3 runs to 13 residues. With V trimmed by 4 bases and J by 5 bases, 3 bases remained unmatched. The sample here was CD4+ or CD8+ T cells sorted from blood, taken in a trial of the OX40 agonist ivuxolimab. This TCR came from an adult with an advanced solid tumor such as melanoma, head and neck, liver or kidney cancer. This rearrangement joins TRBV18 to TRBJ1-1, with TRBD1 matching over 8 bases. This chain's CDR3 is CASSQTGETEAFF. CDR3 sequence (DNA): TGTGCCAGCTCACAGACAGGGGAGACTGAAGCTTTCTTT.